The entry below describes one T cell receptor (beta chain). The study drew participants aged about 18 to 90 years from approximately 23 US areas. All recovered Cohort 3 donors got two negative PCRs, got clearance, or saw symptom resolution. The data were taken from a study of blood T cell repertoires in COVID-19. Study details: Sources were T cells, B-cell-depleted T cells, or PBMCs; the material itself was cDNA or gDNA.

Trimming took 2 bases from V and 7 from J; bases not matched to a gene: 3. CDR1 and CDR2 from the germline V gene are SNHLY and FYNNEI. CDR3 size: 14 residues. Sequencing was performed with immunoSEQ multiplex PCR; in TCRdb, only in-frame clones are kept and a portion is missing. The repertoire holds about 160,000 clones, with approximately 86% as singletons. V and J are TRBV2 and TRBJ2-7, with TRBD2 matching 12 bases. Specimen: PBMCs or T cells enriched from blood (not recorded which). The origin of this receptor is a man aged 55 to 70 who had recovered from COVID-19. The CDR3 bases are TGTGCCAGCAGTGAACTAGCGGGGGGGGTTGAGCAGTACTTC. Protein: CASSELAGGVEQYF.